The present T cell receptor beta chain was sequenced within a study of shared clonotypes between healthy human individuals. Study results and caveats: Sequencing depth was predicted to influence how clonotypes are shared among donors. Naive CD4 clonotype sharing across several donors was about 5%. Enrolling few donors narrowed the genetic and exposure-history diversity that was represented.

Trimming cost V 0 bases and J 1 base; bases outside gene matches: 6. CDR1 and CDR2 (germline): SGHTA, FQGNSA. This CDR3 contains 17 residues. Turning to this clone: The antigen is unknown.

TCRdb keeps only in-frame clones here, not all; method: immunoSEQ multiplex PCR. The repertoire consists of about 1 million clones, with more than 60% occurring once and the leading ten covering over 1.3%. Material: memory CD4+ T cells sorted from blood. Subset denoted: CD45RA-negative fraction. The sequence was obtained from a man aged 18 to 35 in good health. The chain combines TRBV7-2 with TRBJ2-3, with 8 bases matching TRBD2. CDR3 loop: CASSLAGASGRTDTQYF. CDR3 in DNA: TGTGCCAGCAGCTTAGCCGGAGCTAGCGGGCGCACAGATACGCAGTATTTT.